Listed below are T cell receptor beta chains from one sample, sequenced in a study of cytomegalovirus exposure and HLA in healthy donors. Assay used: immunoSEQ multiplex PCR; TCRdb lists only in-frame clones, some missing. The top ten hold more than 3% of the sample, which has around 99,000 clones, about 80% seen once. Material: PBMCs. The source of these receptors is a man aged 35 to 55 in good health and CMV-seronegative. Each CDR3 is given with its conserved first and last residue. D genes are given only for firm matches. Size is omitted from some rows. Given values are once, few, many or a class for expanded clones.

d_gene,v_gene,j_gene,abundance,len,CDR3nt,CDR3aa
TRBD1,TRBV14,TRBJ1-2,.,16,TGTGCCAGCAGCCAAGATCGGGCAGGGGGCCACTATGGCTACACCTTC,CASSQDRAGGHYGYTF
TRBD1,TRBV18,TRBJ2-6,once,17,TGTGCCAGCTCACCACCGGGACAGGGGGCTGGGGCCAACGTCCTGACTTTC,CASSPPGQGAGANVLTF
.,TRBV4-2,TRBJ1-2,.,14,TGTGCCAGCAGCCCACCAGGACAGTTTATTGGCTACACCTTC,CASSPPGQFIGYTF
.,TRBV5-1,TRBJ2-3,.,14,TGCGCCAGCAGCTTGGTCGGGTTTCAAGATACGCAGTATTTT,CASSLVGFQDTQYF
TRBD2,TRBV30,TRBJ2-7,.,12,TGTGCCTGGAGTGGGGGGGGCTACGAGCAGTACTTC,CAWSGGGYEQYF
.,TRBV7-9,TRBJ1-2,.,14,TGTGCCAGCAGCTTAGGACAGGTTAACTATGGCTACACCTTC,CASSLGQVNYGYTF
TRBD2,TRBV5-1,TRBJ2-7,once,15,TGCGCCAGCAGCCTAGCTTTAGCGGGATCCTACGAGCAGTACTTC,CASSLALAGSYEQYF
.,TRBV7-2,TRBJ2-1,.,13,TGTGCCAGCAGTGGCAGCTCCTACAATGAGCAGTTCTTC,CASSGSSYNEQFF
TRBD1,TRBV7-9,TRBJ1-2,.,15,TGTGCCAGCAGCGCAAACTCCGGGACAGGGAATGGCTACACCTTC,CASSANSGTGNGYTF
TRBD1,TRBV18,TRBJ1-1,.,16,TGTGCCAGCTCACGGCAGGGGGGTGTGTTGAACACTGAAGCTTTCTTT,CASSRQGGVLNTEAFF
TRBD2,TRBV5-6,TRBJ2-5,.,18,TGTGCCAGCAGCTCGACTAGCGGGAGCGGAGTAGGAGGGGAGACCCAGTACTTC,CASSSTSGSGVGGETQYF
.,TRBV9,TRBJ1-3,.,16,TGTGCCAGCAGCGTCACAGGTAGTGGCTCTGGAAACACCATATATTTT,CASSVTGSGSGNTIYF
.,TRBV5-4,TRBJ2-6,.,13,TGTGCCAGCGGGCTTTCTGGGGCCAACGTCCTGACTTTC,CASGLSGANVLTF
TRBD2,TRBV15,TRBJ2-3,.,16,TGTGCCACCAGCAGAGAGGCGGGGGGGGGCACAGATACGCAGTATTTT,CATSREAGGGTDTQYF
TRBD1,TRBV9,TRBJ2-5,.,15,TGTGCCAGCAGCGTAGACAACAGGGGTAGGGAGACCCAGTACTTC,CASSVDNRGRETQYF
.,TRBV2,TRBJ2-7,few,14,TGTGCCAGCAGTGGGGCTAGCCGCTCCTACGAGCAGTACTTC,CASSGASRSYEQYF
.,TRBV6-1,TRBJ1-2,.,16,TGTGCCAGCAGTGAGAGGGGGGCGGGGGCTAACTATGGCTACACCTTC,CASSERGAGANYGYTF
.,TRBV28,TRBJ1-2,.,15,TGTGCCAGCAGTTTTCCGGACAGACCTAACTATGGCTACACCTTC,CASSFPDRPNYGYTF
TRBD2,TRBV28,TRBJ2-7,once,15,TGTGCCAGCAGTTTGACTAGCGTGAGCTCCTACGAGCAGTACTTC,CASSLTSVSSYEQYF
TRBD2,TRBV5-1,TRBJ2-1,.,16,TGCGCCAGCAGCGGACTAGCGGCATTTTCCTACAATGAGCAGTTCTTC,CASSGLAAFSYNEQFF
.,TRBV25-1,TRBJ2-7,.,11,TGTGCCAGCAGTTTATCCTACGAGCAGTACTTC,CASSLSYEQYF
.,TRBV15,TRBJ1-1,.,19,TGTGCCACCAGCAGAGACGCGGCCGGGACATCTTTTTCGAACACTGAAGCTTTCTTT,CATSRDAAGTSFSNTEAFF
.,TRBV28,TRBJ1-2,.,13,TGTGCCAGCAGTTTACTCCAGGGGCGAGGCTACACCTTC,CASSLLQGRGYTF
TRBD1,TRBV13,TRBJ2-3,.,15,TGTGCCAGCAGCCCAACAGGGGCGAGCACAGATACGCAGTATTTT,CASSPTGASTDTQYF
TRBD1,TRBV4-1,TRBJ1-5,.,17,TGCGCCAGCAGCCAAGAGGGACAGAACGAGAGGAATCAGCCCCAGCATTTT,CASSQEGQNERNQPQHF
.,TRBV5-4,TRBJ1-1,.,14,TGTGCCAGCAGCTTTTTTGGGTCGGGCACTGAAGCTTTCTTT,CASSFFGSGTEAFF
TRBD1,TRBV28,TRBJ2-3,.,14,TGTGCCAGCAGGACAGGGGGCGATCCAGATACGCAGTATTTT,CASRTGGDPDTQYF
TRBD2,TRBV5-1,TRBJ2-1,few,16,TGCGCCAGCAGCTTGGTCGGGACTAGCGGGGCAAATGAGCAGTTCTTC,CASSLVGTSGANEQFF
TRBD2,TRBV5-1,TRBJ2-2,.,15,TGCGCCAGCAGCATTGGACTAGCGGGGACCGGGGAGCTGTTTTTT,CASSIGLAGTGELFF
.,TRBV30,TRBJ2-3,.,14,TGTGCCTGGAGCCATAGAACAGGGTCGGATACGCAGTATTTT,CAWSHRTGSDTQYF
TRBD2,TRBV30,TRBJ2-7,.,15,TGTGCCTGGGCCCTGGGACTAGCGGGGGCCTACGAGCAGTACTTC,CAWALGLAGAYEQYF
TRBD1,TRBV9,TRBJ1-1,.,15,TGTGCCAGCAGCATGACAGGGGGCTGGAACACTGAAGCTTTCTTT,CASSMTGGWNTEAFF
.,TRBV6-5,TRBJ1-1,few,13,TGTGCCAGCAGAAAGGGGGTGAACACTGAAGCTTTCTTT,CASRKGVNTEAFF
.,TRBV5-1,TRBJ1-1,once,14,TGCGCCAGCAGCTTACCAAGGGGGAACACTGAAGCTTTCTTT,CASSLPRGNTEAFF
.,TRBV6-1,TRBJ1-2,.,14,TGTGCCAGCAGTGAAGGGTGGGGAGAGCATGGCTACACCTTC,CASSEGWGEHGYTF
.,TRBV7-9,TRBJ1-4,.,14,TGTGCCAGCAGCCAACAGGGAGGGGATGAAAAACTGTTTTTT,CASSQQGGDEKLFF
TRBD1,TRBV13,TRBJ2-5,.,15,TGTGCCAGCAGCTTGGACAGGGAAAACCAAGAGACCCAGTACTTC,CASSLDRENQETQYF
.,TRBV5-1,TRBJ2-5,.,13,TGCGCCAGCAGCTCTGGTGCCCGGGAGACCCAGTACTTC,CASSSGARETQYF
.,TRBV5-8,TRBJ1-4,.,15,TGTGCCAGCAGCCCTCAGGTCGCAATTAATGAAAAACTGTTTTTT,CASSPQVAINEKLFF
.,TRBV15,TRBJ2-7,.,13,TGTGCCACCGGGCCGGTGAGCTCCTACGAGCAGTACTTC,CATGPVSSYEQYF
.,TRBV21-1,TRBJ1-1,.,15,TGTGCCAGCACGAAACAGGGGGTCGTGAACACTGAAGCTTTCTTT,CASTKQGVVNTEAFF
TRBD2,TRBV6-4,TRBJ2-1,many,15,TGTGCCAGCAGTGACTCGAGCGGGGGGGCCAATGAGCAGTTCTTC,CASSDSSGGANEQFF